The 15 T cell receptor beta chains below were found in one sample sequenced in a study of T-cell reconstitution after alpha-beta-depleted transplantation in children. The TCRbeta library incorporated unique molecular identifiers. TCRdb redid the calling of the PCR reads with MiXCR, one entry per CDR3 protein. This table has hundreds of thousands of distinct CDR3 sequences, about an eighth appearing once. The source was PBMCs, collected before TCRalphabeta/CD19-depleted stem cell transplant. The receptors here all came from a girl aged 2 to 10 with congenital amegakaryocytic thrombocytopenia, due to receive a stem cell transplant.

The sample holds many counts of this clonotype. DNA for the CDR3: TGTGCCATCAGTGATATGGGCCTGGACACTGAAGCTTTCTTT. This translates into CAISDMGLDTEAFF. The chain recombines TRBV10-3 with TRBJ1-1, with D hard to call. Per germline, CDR1 ENHRY and CDR2 SYGVKD. Trimming shortened V by 3 bases and J by 3 bases, and 11 bases separated the two germline ends. The CDR3 totals 14 residues.

The chain is built from TRBV18 and TRBJ2-2; TRBD1 matches at 8 bases. Trimming cost V 3 bases and J 6 bases; bases outside gene matches: 3. The germline V gene encodes CDR1 KGHSH and CDR2 LQKENI. CDR3 size: 14 residues. DNA of the CDR3: TGTGCCAGCTCACCGACAGGGGTTGCCGGGGAGCTGTTTTTT. It is translated as CASSPTGVAGELFF.

This clonotype was detected many times. The chain uses TRBV20-1 and TRBJ2-1; the D gene is possibly TRBD2 (6 bases). Germline V CDR1 and CDR2: DFQATT, SNEGSKA (reference sequence). The V gene lost 6 bases and the J gene lost 2 bases, with 11 bases spanning the gap. There are 13 residues in the CDR3. CDR3 DNA: TGCAGTGCGGAGGGTATCCCCTACAATGAGCAGTTCTTC. Protein sequence: CSAEGIPYNEQFF.

This clonotype was picked up many times. This chain links TRBV5-1 with TRBJ1-6; 9 bases fit TRBD1. The CDR3 contains 15 residues. V lost 1 base and J lost 9; bases outside the gene matches: 5. Germline CDR1 and CDR2: SGHRS and YFSETQ. CDR3 bases: TGCGCCAGCAGCTTGAGGGGACAGGGTTCTTCACCCCTCCACTTT. Protein product: CASSLRGQGSSPLHF.

Ten or more counts support this clonotype. Relative to the germline gene, one junction end is altered; a read error may explain this. This chain uses TRBV5-1 with TRBJ2-5, with D uncertain. The CDR3 has 14 amino acids. Germline CDR1 is SGHRS and CDR2 is YFSETQ. DNA for the CDR3: TGTGCCAGCAGTTTAGGTACAGACCAAGAGACCCAGTACTTC. This codes for CASSLGTDQETQYF.

The chain combines TRBV18 with TRBJ1-2; D gene ambiguous. V was cut by 6 bases and J by 4 bases, with 12 bases left in between. Germline V lookup: CDR1 KGHSH, CDR2 LQKENI. The CDR3 length is 13 residues. In DNA, the CDR3 is TGTGCCAGCTCCCCCGATGGTCGCTATGGCTACACCTTC. Amino acids: CASSPDGRYGYTF.

Ten or more counts support this clonotype. The rearrangement joins TRBV12-3 or TRBV12-4 to TRBJ2-3; 7 bases match TRBD2. The junction had 11 bases not matched to a gene; V was cut back by 6 bases and J by 2 bases. This CDR3 has 16 amino acids. The CDR3 is CASSTRGRALTDTQYF. CDR3 DNA sequence: TGTGCCAGCAGCACAAGAGGGAGGGCCCTCACAGATACGCAGTATTTT.

V is TRBV28 and J is TRBJ2-7, with D possibly TRBD2 on 5 matching bases. CDR3 length: 13 residues. V lost 7 bases to trimming and J lost 9 bases, with 19 bases between them. CDR1 MDHEN and CDR2 SYDVKM come from the germline V gene. Here the CDR3 DNA reads TGTGCCAGCAACCCCAGAGGAGGTGAGGGGCAGTACTTC. Its protein product is CASNPRGGEGQYF.

The sample holds many counts of this clonotype. The chain has TRBV5-5 and TRBJ2-3, with 7 nucleotides matching TRBD2. This CDR3 comprises 16 residues. Losses at the gene ends were 5 bases for V and 2 bases for J; bases not matched to a gene: 11. Germline V CDR1 and CDR2: SGHKS, YYEKEE (reference sequence). The CDR3 is CASRGPGTKSTDTQYF. The CDR3 DNA is TGTGCCAGCAGGGGTCCCGGGACTAAATCCACAGATACGCAGTATTTT. The whole variable domain, remainder taken from reference TRBV5-5 and TRBJ2-3, is DAGVTQSPTHLIKTRGQQVTLRCSPISGHKSVSWYQQVLGQGPQFIFQYYEKEERGRGNFPDRFSARQFPNYSSELNVNALLLGDSALYLCASRGPGTKSTDTQYFGPGTRLTVL.

This clonotype was counted at least ten times. The chain is built from TRBV5-1 and TRBJ1-1, with D unresolved. The CDR3 is made up of 12 amino acids. The V end lost 4 bases, the J end lost 1 base, and 5 bases lay between the germline ends. Germline V gene lookup returns CDR1 SGHRS and CDR2 YFSETQ. CDR3 loop: CASSTQNTEAFF. In nucleotides, the CDR3 is TGCGCCAGCAGCACACAGAACACTGAAGCTTTCTTT.

This clonotype came up many times. The chain uses TRBV5-1 and TRBJ2-1; D is ambiguous. V shed 4 bases and J shed 7 bases, with 18 bases lying between them. Germline-derived CDR1 and CDR2 are SGHRS and YFSETQ. There are 15 residues in the CDR3. CDR3 coding DNA: TGCGCCAGCAGCCTAGGAAGCCATGGAACGAATGAGCAGTTCTTC. This sequence encodes CASSLGSHGTNEQFF.

This clonotype was seen only a few times. V gene TRBV7-9 combines with J gene TRBJ2-3, with 9 bases aligning to TRBD2. Trimming removed 5 bases from V and 4 bases from J; junction bases left unmatched: 7. The CDR3 contains 15 residues. CDR1 SEHNR and CDR2 FQNEAQ come from the germline V gene (reference sequence). CDR3 sequence reads: CASSLLGLASDTQYF. The CDR3 DNA reads TGTGCCAGCAGCCTACTGGGACTAGCTTCAGATACGCAGTATTTT. Based on the CDR3 plus reference TRBV7-9 and TRBJ2-3, the full variable domain is DTGVSQNPRHKITKRGQNVTFRCDPISEHNRLYWYRQTLGQGPEFLTYFQNEAQLEKSRLLSDRFSAERPKGSFSTLEIQRTEQGDSAMYLCASSLLGLASDTQYFGPGTRLTVL.

At least ten counts were recorded for this clonotype. In DNA form, the CDR3 reads TGCGCCACCGTCCTAGCGGGAGGGGGGAATGAGCAGTTCTTC. Protein product: CATVLAGGGNEQFF. This chain links TRBV10-2 with TRBJ2-1; TRBD2 matches 12 bases. The CDR3 totals 14 residues. The V and J ends lost 10 bases and 7 bases, in that order; junction bases with no gene match: 8. Looked up from germline, CDR1 is WSHSY and CDR2 is SAAADI.

This clonotype came up a few times. The chain is built from TRBV20-1 and TRBJ2-1; D is possibly TRBD2 (6 bases). The CDR3 runs 17 residues. V lost 1 base, J lost 0 bases, and 16 bases lay in between. Germline CDR1 and CDR2: DFQATT and SNEGSKA (reference sequence). This CDR3 is CSARASIAASSYNEQFF. DNA for the CDR3: TGCAGTGCTAGAGCGTCCATAGCGGCGAGCTCCTACAATGAGCAGTTCTTC.

The V call is TRBV4-1, the J call TRBJ2-5, with D maybe TRBD2 (5 bases). CDR1 is MGHRA and CDR2 is YSYEKL in the germline V gene. CDR3 length equals 16 residues. Trimming removed 0 bases at V and 4 bases at J, with 15 bases between. The CDR3 nucleotides read TGCGCCAGCAGCCAAGATCAGTTTCCTAGCCGAGAGACCCAGTACTTC. It yields the protein CASSQDQFPSRETQYF.